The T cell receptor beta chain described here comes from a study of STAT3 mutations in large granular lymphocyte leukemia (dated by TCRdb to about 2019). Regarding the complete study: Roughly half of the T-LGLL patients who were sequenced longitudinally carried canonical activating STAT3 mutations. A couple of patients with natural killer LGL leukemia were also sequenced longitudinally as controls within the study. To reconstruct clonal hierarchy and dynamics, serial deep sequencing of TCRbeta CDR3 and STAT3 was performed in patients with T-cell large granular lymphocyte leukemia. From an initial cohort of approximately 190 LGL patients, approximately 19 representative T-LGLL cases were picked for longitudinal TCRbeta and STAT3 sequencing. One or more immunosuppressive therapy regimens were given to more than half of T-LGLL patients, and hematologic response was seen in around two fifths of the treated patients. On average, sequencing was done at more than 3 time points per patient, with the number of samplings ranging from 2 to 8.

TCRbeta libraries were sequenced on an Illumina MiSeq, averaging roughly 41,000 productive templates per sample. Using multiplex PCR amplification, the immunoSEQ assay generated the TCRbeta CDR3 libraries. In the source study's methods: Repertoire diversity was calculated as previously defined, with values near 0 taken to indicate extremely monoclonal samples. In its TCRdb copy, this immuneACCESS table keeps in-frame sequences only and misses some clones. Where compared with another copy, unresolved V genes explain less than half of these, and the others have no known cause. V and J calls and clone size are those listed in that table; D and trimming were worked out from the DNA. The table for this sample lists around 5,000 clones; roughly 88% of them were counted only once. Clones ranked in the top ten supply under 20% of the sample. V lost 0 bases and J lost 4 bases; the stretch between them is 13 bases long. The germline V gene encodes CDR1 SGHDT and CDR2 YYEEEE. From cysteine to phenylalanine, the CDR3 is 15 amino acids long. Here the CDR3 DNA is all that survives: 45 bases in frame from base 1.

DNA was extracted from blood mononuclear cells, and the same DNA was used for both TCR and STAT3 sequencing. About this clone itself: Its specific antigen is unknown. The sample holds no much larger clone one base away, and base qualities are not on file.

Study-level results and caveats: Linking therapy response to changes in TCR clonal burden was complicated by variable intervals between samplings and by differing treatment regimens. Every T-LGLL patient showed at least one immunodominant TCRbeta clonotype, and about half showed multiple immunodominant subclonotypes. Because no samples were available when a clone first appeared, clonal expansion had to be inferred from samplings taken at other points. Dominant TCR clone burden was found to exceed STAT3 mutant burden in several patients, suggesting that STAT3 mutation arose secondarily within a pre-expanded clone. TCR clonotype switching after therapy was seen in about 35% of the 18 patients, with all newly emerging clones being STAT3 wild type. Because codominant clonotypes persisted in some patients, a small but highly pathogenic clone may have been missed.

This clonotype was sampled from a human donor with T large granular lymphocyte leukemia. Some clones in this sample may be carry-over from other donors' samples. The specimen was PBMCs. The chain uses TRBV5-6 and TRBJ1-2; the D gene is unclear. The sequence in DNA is TGTGCCAGCAGCTTGGGAGGAGGCAGTAGCTATGGCTACACCTTC. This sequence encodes CASSLGGGSSYGYTF.